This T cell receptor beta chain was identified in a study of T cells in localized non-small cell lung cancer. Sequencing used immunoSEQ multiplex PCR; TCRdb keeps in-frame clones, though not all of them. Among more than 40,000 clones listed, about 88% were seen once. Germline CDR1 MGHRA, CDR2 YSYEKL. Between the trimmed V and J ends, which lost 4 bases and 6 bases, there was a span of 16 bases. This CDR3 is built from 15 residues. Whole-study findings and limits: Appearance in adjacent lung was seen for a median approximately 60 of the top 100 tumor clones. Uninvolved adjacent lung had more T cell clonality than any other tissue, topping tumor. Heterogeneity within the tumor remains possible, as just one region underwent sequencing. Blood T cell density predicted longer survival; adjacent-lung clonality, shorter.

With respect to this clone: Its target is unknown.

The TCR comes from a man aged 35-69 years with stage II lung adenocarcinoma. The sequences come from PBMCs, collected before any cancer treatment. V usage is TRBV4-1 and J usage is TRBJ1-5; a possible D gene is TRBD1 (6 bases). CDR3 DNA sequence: TGCGCCAGCAGCCGAGGGGCAGGGGCCGTTCAGCCCCAGCATTTT. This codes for CASSRGAGAVQPQHF.